Each of the 25 T cell receptor beta chains below was sequenced from the same sample in a study of T cell repertoires in aging, cancer and after chemotherapy (dated by TCRdb to between 2018 and 2021). Sequencing took place on an Illumina MiSeq. Multiplex touch-down PCR with a mixed TRB-A/B primer pool was used to amplify rearranged TRB sequences covering the V, D and J segments. TCRdb applied fastp at Q25 and MiXCR to the public reads, then kept only in-frame beta chains. CDR3 protein sequences are deduplicated, and each keeps its most common genes and DNA. This sample comprises a few thousand distinct CDR3 sequences, around three fifths of them detected only once. The top ten constitute 25% to 30% of the sample. TCR beta rearrangements were amplified from genomic DNA extracted from peripheral blood rather than from sorted cells or RNA. Input material: blood. The receptors here all came from a human donor with a solid tumor.

This clonotype came up a few times. The genes are TRBV19 and TRBJ1-5; D is ambiguous. The CDR3 loop spans 12 amino acids. Per germline, CDR1 LNHDA and CDR2 SQIVND (reference sequence). V gave up 7 bases and J gave up 4 bases, with 8 bases separating them. The CDR3 bases are TGTGCCAGTAAACTGGGGAATCAGCCCCAGCATTTT. Its protein is CASKLGNQPQHF.

The V call is TRBV6-1, the J call TRBJ2-6, with 10 bases aligning to TRBD1. Germline V gene lookup returns CDR1 MNHNS and CDR2 SASEGT. This CDR3 is built from 17 residues. V gave up 8 bases and J gave up 0 bases; unmatched junction bases: 7. CDR3 in DNA: TGTGCCAGCGGAGGGACAGGGGCTACCTCTGGGGCCAACGTCCTGACTTTC. Translation: CASGGTGATSGANVLTF.

The V gene is TRBV18, the J gene TRBJ1-1, with D possibly matching TRBD1 (6 bases). Trimming took 6 bases from V and 0 from J, leaving 11 bases between them. Per the germline V gene, CDR1 is KGHSH and CDR2 is LQKENI. The CDR3 covers 14 residues. For the CDR3, the DNA is TGTGCCAGCTCGCTGCAGGGGTTGAACACTGAAGCTTTCTTT. This encodes CASSLQGLNTEAFF.

By share, this clonotype ranks as hyperexpanded. The rearrangement uses TRBV7-9 and TRBJ2-7; D is unclear. The CDR3 extends over 14 amino acids. V was clipped by 1 base and J by 11 bases, with 18 bases between them. In germline, CDR1 is SEHNR, CDR2 FQNEAQ (reference sequence). CDR3 nucleotides: TGTGCCAGCAGCTTAGGGGATGGACCCACCCGAAAGTACTTC. This gives the protein CASSLGDGPTRKYF.

This chain's CDR3 is CASAPPGRETQYF. The CDR3 DNA reads as TGTGCCAGCGCACCCCCGGGGCGAGAGACCCAGTACTTC. J is TRBJ2-5 and V is TRBV7-3, with D tentatively TRBD1 or TRBD2 (5 bases each). Trimming took 8 bases from V and 4 from J, leaving 14 bases between them. The CDR3 is 13 residues long. Germline V gives CDR1 SGHTA, CDR2 FQGTGA.

The table lists this clonotype with a few counts. V gene TRBV20-1 combines with J gene TRBJ1-2, with D unclear. Trimming took off 3 bases at V and 6 bases at J, with 8 bases between the two ends. The CDR3 loop spans 11 amino acids. Germline V CDR1 and CDR2: DFQATT, SNEGSKA (reference sequence). The CDR3 loop reads CSASSGNGYTF. The CDR3 nucleotides are TGCAGTGCTAGCTCGGGTAATGGCTACACCTTC.

The J gene is TRBJ1-4, the V gene TRBV19, with a possible D match to TRBD1 (5 bases). V dropped 6 bases and J dropped 0 bases, with 11 bases sitting between them. This CDR3 region has 15 residues. CDR1 is LNHDA and CDR2 is SQIVND in the germline V gene (reference sequence). CDR3 loop: CASRYRGATNEKLFF. CDR3 sequence (DNA): TGTGCCAGTAGGTATCGGGGGGCAACTAATGAAAAACTGTTTTTT. The full variable domain, with the rest looked up from reference TRBV19 and TRBJ1-4, is DGGITQSPKYLFRKEGQNVTLSCEQNLNHDAMYWYRQDPGQGLRLIYYSQIVNDFQKGDIAEGYSVSREKKESFPLTVTSAQKNPTAFYLCASRYRGATNEKLFFGSGTQLSVL.

This clonotype occurred a few times. This chain uses TRBV10-3 with TRBJ1-1; 9 bases agree with TRBD1. The CDR3 runs 12 residues. The junction had 8 bases not matched to a gene; V was cut back by 11 bases and J by 7 bases. CDR1 ENHRY and CDR2 SYGVKD come from the germline V gene. The CDR3 DNA follows: TGTGCCGTCGACAGGGGACAGGGTGAAGCTTTCTTT. This encodes CAVDRGQGEAFF.

The CDR3 protein is CASSLSRRSEGGGYTF. The CDR3 coding sequence is TGTGCCAGCAGCCTTTCGCGAAGATCTGAGGGAGGAGGCTACACCTTC. The V and J genes are TRBV6-5 and TRBJ1-2, with unresolved D. The CDR3 loop spans 16 amino acids. V lost 6 bases and J lost 8, with 25 bases in between. Germline CDR1 MNHEY, CDR2 SVGAGI.

This clonotype was seen just once. This sequence joins TRBV20-1 and TRBJ1-1, with D perhaps TRBD1 (5 bases). V was shortened by 3 bases and J by 0 bases, with 8 bases between the two germline ends. Germline V gene lookup returns CDR1 DFQATT and CDR2 SNEGSKA (reference sequence). The CDR3 sequence is 13 residues long. CDR3 DNA sequence: TGCAGTGCTAGGGAGGACATGAACACTGAAGCTTTCTTT. Translation: CSAREDMNTEAFF.

The gene calls are TRBV10-2 and TRBJ2-7; 12 nucleotides match TRBD2. V lost 3 bases and J lost 6; bases outside the gene matches: 6. The CDR3 length is 15 residues. Germline CDR1 and CDR2: WSHSY and SAAADI. CDR3 in DNA: TGCGCCAGCAGTGACGCAGGACTAGCGGGGAGCGAGCAGTACTTC. The encoded protein is CASSDAGLAGSEQYF.

The V and J genes are TRBV5-5 and TRBJ2-7; D not resolved. Germline V gene sequence: CDR1 SGHKS, CDR2 YYEKEE (reference sequence). Trimming took 2 bases from V and 0 from J, leaving 12 bases between them. The CDR3 spans 15 residues. This CDR3 reads CASSLGHLSSYEQYF. CDR3 sequence (DNA): TGTGCCAGCAGCTTAGGGCACCTGAGCTCCTACGAGCAGTACTTC.

This clonotype showed up just a few times. V is TRBV19 and J is TRBJ2-7; D ambiguous. This CDR3 region has 14 residues. Germline V gene sequence: CDR1 LNHDA, CDR2 SQIVND (reference sequence). The V gene lost 5 bases and the J gene lost 2 bases, with 13 bases spanning the gap. The CDR3 nucleotides are TGTGCCAGTAGTGGAAGGCCTAGAACCTACGAGCAGTACTTC. It is translated as CASSGRPRTYEQYF. The full variable domain, rest sourced from reference TRBV19 and TRBJ2-7, is DGGITQSPKYLFRKEGQNVTLSCEQNLNHDAMYWYRQDPGQGLRLIYYSQIVNDFQKGDIAEGYSVSREKKESFPLTVTSAQKNPTAFYLCASSGRPRTYEQYFGPGTRLTVT.

The rearrangement joins TRBV7-9 to TRBJ1-1; unclear D gene. Germline V lookup: CDR1 SEHNR, CDR2 FQNEAQ (reference sequence). V shed 3 bases and J shed 2 bases, with 7 bases lying between them. The CDR3 covers 13 residues. CDR3 sequence reads: CASSLGKNTEAFF. Written as DNA, the CDR3 is TGTGCCAGCAGCTTGGGGAAAAACACTGAAGCTTTCTTT.

Only a few counts were recorded for this clonotype. This CDR3 is CAWSTRGHEQYF. Written as DNA, the CDR3 is TGTGCCTGGAGTACCCGAGGGCACGAGCAGTACTTC. The V gene is TRBV30, the J gene TRBJ2-7; D might be TRBD2 (5 bases). The V end lost 2 bases, the J end lost 5 bases, and 10 bases lay between the germline ends. The CDR3 runs to 12 residues. CDR1 and CDR2 (germline): GTSNPN, SVGIG (reference sequence).

As regards this clonotype: Mismatch with germline at one junction end may stem from a read error. This rearrangement joins TRBV10-2 to TRBJ1-3, with D hard to call. The CDR3 has 16 residues. Looked up from germline, CDR1 is WSHSY and CDR2 is SAAADI. The CDR3 is CASSEEAIGLRNTIYF. DNA of the CDR3: TGTGCCAGCAGTGAAGAGGCAATCGGTCTCCGAAACACCATATATTTT.

The rearrangement joins TRBV27 to TRBJ2-7, with 7 nucleotides matching TRBD1. The germline V gene encodes CDR1 MNHEY and CDR2 SMNVEV (reference sequence). V dropped 3 bases and J dropped 4; count of bases not matched to a gene: 6. CDR3 size: 14 residues. Here the CDR3 DNA reads TGTGCCAGCAGTTTCGCCCGGACAGGTTACGAGCAGTACTTC. Protein product: CASSFARTGYEQYF.

This clonotype showed up just a few times. The gene calls are TRBV27 and TRBJ1-4, with 8 bases fitting TRBD1. CDR1 is MNHEY, CDR2 SMNVEV, per germline (reference sequence). The V segment lost 6 bases and the J segment 5 bases; nucleotides outside the gene matches: 8. This CDR3 contains 15 residues. DNA of the CDR3: TGTGCCAGCAGACCTACAGGGGGTCGGAATGAAAAACTGTTTTTT. It encodes CASRPTGGRNEKLFF. The whole variable domain, filled in from reference TRBV27 and TRBJ1-4, reads EAQVTQNPRYLITVTGKKLTVTCSQNMNHEYMSWYRQDPGLGLRQIYYSMNVEVTDKGDVPEGYKVSRKEKRNFPLILESPSPNQTSLYFCASRPTGGRNEKLFFGSGTQLSVL.

The CDR3 reads CASSPGGVQGGGYTF. The CDR3 nucleotides read TGCGCCAGCAGCCCGGGGGGCGTTCAGGGAGGTGGCTACACCTTC. J is TRBJ1-2 and V is TRBV5-1, with D perhaps matching TRBD1 (6 bases). Germline CDR1 and CDR2: SGHRS and YFSETQ. The CDR3 runs to 15 residues. Trimming shortened V by 4 bases and J by 7 bases, and 20 bases separated the two germline ends.

The rearrangement joins TRBV20-1 to TRBJ1-3, with a weak D call TRBD1 (5 bases). Germline CDR1 DFQATT, CDR2 SNEGSKA (reference sequence). Trimming took 6 bases from V and 0 from J, leaving 9 bases between them. The CDR3 is 13 residues long. CDR3 sequence: CSAGAGSGNTIYF. DNA of the CDR3: TGCAGTGCCGGGGCGGGCTCTGGAAACACCATATATTTT.

The V and J genes are TRBV7-2 and TRBJ2-6; D may be TRBD1 or TRBD2 (5 bases each). Germline loops: CDR1 SGHTA, CDR2 FQGNSA. Deletions cut 0 bases from V and 4 bases from J, with 13 bases between. The CDR3 extends over 17 amino acids. The CDR3 sequence is CASSLALTRTGANVLTF. The CDR3, as DNA: TGTGCCAGCAGCTTAGCCCTCACTAGGACAGGGGCCAACGTCCTGACTTTC. The full variable domain, in which reference TRBV7-2 and TRBJ2-6 provide the parts outside the CDR3, is GAGVSQSPSNKVTEKGKDVELRCDPISGHTALYWYRQSLGQGLEFLIYFQGNSAPDKSGLPSDRFSAERTGGSVSTLTIQRTQQEDSAVYLCASSLALTRTGANVLTFGAGSRLTVL.

The chain has TRBV19 and TRBJ1-6; no definite D call. The V gene's germline CDR1 is LNHDA and CDR2 SQIVND (reference sequence). Trimming took 9 bases from V and 8 from J, leaving 11 bases between them. This CDR3 region has 12 residues. CDR3 nucleotides: TGTGCCAGCCAAAAGGCCGATTCACCCCTCCACTTT. It is translated as CASQKADSPLHF.

This chain joins TRBV4-1 and TRBJ2-7, with D hard to call. This CDR3 is built from 17 residues. CDR1 is MGHRA and CDR2 is YSYEKL in the germline V gene. V was pared by 3 bases and J by 0 bases, with 18 bases between. CDR3 sequence reads: CASSQATLGASSYEQYF. CDR3 bases: TGCGCCAGCAGCCAGGCCACCCTAGGAGCGAGCTCCTACGAGCAGTACTTC.

The chain couples TRBV5-8 to TRBJ2-7; TRBD1 matches 10 bases. The CDR3 extends over 18 amino acids. Germline-derived CDR1 and CDR2 are SGHTS and YDEGEE. With 3 bases clipped from V and 1 base from J, the junction kept 13 bases outside the gene matches. In nucleotides, the CDR3 is TGTGCCAGCAGCTCGAACTTGCTAGGGGACAGGGGTTCCTACGAGCAGTACTTC. Its translation: CASSSNLLGDRGSYEQYF.

V gene TRBV20-1 combines with J gene TRBJ2-5; no reliable D call. Germline V gene sequence: CDR1 DFQATT, CDR2 SNEGSKA (reference sequence). This CDR3 has 13 amino acids. V lost 2 bases and J 0 bases, leaving 7 bases between the germline ends. CDR3 protein: CSARPRNQETQYF. In DNA form, the CDR3 reads TGCAGTGCTAGACCCAGAAACCAAGAGACCCAGTACTTC.